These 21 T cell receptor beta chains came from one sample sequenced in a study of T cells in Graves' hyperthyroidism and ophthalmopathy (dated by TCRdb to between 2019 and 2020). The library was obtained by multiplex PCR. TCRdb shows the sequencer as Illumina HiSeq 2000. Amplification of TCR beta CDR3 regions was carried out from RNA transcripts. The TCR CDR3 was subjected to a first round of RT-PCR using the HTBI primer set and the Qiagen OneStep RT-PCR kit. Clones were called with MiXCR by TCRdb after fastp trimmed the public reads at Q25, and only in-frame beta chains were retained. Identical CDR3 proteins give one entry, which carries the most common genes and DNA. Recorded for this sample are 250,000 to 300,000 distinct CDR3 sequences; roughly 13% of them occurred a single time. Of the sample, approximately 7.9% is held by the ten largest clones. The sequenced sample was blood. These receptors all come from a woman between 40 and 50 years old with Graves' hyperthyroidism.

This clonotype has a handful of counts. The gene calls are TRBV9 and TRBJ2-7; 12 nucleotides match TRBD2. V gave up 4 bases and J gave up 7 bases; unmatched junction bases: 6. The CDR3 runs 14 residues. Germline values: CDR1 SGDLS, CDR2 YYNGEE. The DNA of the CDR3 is TGTGCCAGCAGCCCCCTAGGACTAGCGGGAGAGCAGTACTTC. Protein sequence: CASSPLGLAGEQYF.

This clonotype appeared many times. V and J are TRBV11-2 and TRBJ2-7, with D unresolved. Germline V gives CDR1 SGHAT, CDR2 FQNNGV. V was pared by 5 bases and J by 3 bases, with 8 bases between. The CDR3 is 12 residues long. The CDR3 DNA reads TGTGCCAGCAGCCTGACGAGCTACGAGCAGTACTTC. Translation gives CASSLTSYEQYF.

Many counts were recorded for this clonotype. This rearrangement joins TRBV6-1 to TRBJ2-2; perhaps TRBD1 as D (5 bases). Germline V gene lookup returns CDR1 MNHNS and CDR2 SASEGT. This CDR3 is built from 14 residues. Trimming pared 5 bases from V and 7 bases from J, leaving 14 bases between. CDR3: CASSSPTVHGELFF. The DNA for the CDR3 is TGTGCCAGCAGTAGTCCGACAGTCCACGGGGAGCTGTTTTTT.

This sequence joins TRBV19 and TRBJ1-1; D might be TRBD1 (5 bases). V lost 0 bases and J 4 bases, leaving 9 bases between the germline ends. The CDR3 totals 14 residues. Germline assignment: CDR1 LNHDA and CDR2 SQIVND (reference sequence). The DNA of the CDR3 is TGTGCCAGTAGTATAGATCGGGGGTCCACTGAAGCTTTCTTT. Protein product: CASSIDRGSTEAFF.

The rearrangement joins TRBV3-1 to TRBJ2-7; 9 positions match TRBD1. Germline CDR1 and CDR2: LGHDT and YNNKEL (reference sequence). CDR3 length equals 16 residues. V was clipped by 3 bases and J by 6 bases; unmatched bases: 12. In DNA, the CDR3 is TGTGCCAGCAGCCATAGACCCGGGACAGGGCGCGCCGAGCAGTACTTC. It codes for CASSHRPGTGRAEQYF.

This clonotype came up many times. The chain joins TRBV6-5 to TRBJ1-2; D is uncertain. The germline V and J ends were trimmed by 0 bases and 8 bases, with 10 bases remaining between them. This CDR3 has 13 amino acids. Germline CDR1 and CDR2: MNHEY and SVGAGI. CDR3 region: CASSYSGRGGYTF. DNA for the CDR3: TGTGCCAGCAGTTACTCGGGCAGAGGAGGCTACACCTTC.

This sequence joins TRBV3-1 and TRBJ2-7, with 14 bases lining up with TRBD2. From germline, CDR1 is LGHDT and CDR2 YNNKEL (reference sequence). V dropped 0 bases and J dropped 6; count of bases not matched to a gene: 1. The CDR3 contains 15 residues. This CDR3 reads CASSQEGLAGVEQYF. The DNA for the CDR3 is TGTGCCAGCAGCCAAGAGGGACTAGCGGGAGTCGAGCAGTACTTC.

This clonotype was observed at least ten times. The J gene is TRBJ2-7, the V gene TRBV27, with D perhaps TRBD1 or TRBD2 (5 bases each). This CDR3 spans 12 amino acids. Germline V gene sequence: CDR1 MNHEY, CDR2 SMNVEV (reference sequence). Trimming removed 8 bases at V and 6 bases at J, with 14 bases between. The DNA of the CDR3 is TGTGCCAGCGGAGGTACAGGTTTCGAGCAGTACTTC. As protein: CASGGTGFEQYF.

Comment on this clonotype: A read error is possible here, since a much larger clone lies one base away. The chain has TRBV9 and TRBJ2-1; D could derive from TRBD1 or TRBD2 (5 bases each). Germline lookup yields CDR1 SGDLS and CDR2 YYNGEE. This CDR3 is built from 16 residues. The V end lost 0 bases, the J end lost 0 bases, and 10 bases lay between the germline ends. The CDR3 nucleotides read TGTGCCAGCAGCGTAGACCCGGGACCCTCCTACAATGAGCAGTTCTTC. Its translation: CASSVDPGPSYNEQFF.

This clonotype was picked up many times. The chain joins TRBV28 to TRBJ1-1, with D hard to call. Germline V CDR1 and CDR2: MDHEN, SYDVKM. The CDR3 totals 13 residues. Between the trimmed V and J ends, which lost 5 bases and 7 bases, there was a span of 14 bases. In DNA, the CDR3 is TGTGCCAGCAGTCTACCACCGAGACTTGAAGCTTTCTTT. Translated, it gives CASSLPPRLEAFF.

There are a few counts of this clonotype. The CDR3 region is CASSPDRGEKLFF. The CDR3 DNA reads as TGTGCCAGCAGCCCGGACAGGGGGGAAAAACTGTTTTTT. The chain recombines TRBV5-6 with TRBJ1-4, with 10 bases lining up with TRBD1. From germline, CDR1 is SGHDT and CDR2 YYEEEE. This CDR3 has 13 residues. The J segment lost 8 bases and the V segment lost 4 bases, leaving 2 bases of the junction unmatched.

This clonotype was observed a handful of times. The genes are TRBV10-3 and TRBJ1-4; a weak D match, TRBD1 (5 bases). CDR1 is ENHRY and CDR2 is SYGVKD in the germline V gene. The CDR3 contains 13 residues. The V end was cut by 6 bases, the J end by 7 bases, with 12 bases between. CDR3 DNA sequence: TGTGCCATCAGGCAGGGAGTCGGTGAAAAACTGTTTTTT. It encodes CAIRQGVGEKLFF.

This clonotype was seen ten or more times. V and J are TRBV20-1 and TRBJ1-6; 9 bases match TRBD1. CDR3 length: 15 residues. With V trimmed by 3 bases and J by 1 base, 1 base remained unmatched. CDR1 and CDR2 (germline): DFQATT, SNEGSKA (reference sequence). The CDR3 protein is CSARGTGSYNSPLHF. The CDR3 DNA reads TGCAGTGCTAGGGGGACAGGGTCCTATAATTCACCCCTCCACTTT.

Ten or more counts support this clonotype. The DNA for the CDR3 is TGCGCCAGCAGCCCCGGGAGTGTGGCGGATGAGCAGTTCTTC. This codes for CASSPGSVADEQFF. The chain uses TRBV5-1 and TRBJ2-1, with D perhaps matching TRBD2 (6 bases). Trimming removed 4 bases at V and 8 bases at J, with 16 bases between. This CDR3 has 14 amino acids. CDR1 SGHRS and CDR2 YFSETQ come from the germline V gene.

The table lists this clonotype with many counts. CDR3 in amino acids: CASSSVSLTGELFF. CDR3 nucleotides: TGTGCCAGCAGCTCGGTCAGTCTCACCGGGGAGCTGTTTTTT. The rearrangement joins TRBV11-2 to TRBJ2-2; D is unresolved. V lost 4 bases and J 4 bases, leaving 10 bases between the germline ends. Germline CDR1 SGHAT, CDR2 FQNNGV. The CDR3 covers 14 residues.

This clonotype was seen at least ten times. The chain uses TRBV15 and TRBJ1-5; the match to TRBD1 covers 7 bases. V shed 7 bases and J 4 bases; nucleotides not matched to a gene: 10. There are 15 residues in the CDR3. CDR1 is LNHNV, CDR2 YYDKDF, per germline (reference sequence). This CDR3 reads CATTPSRGVNQPQHF. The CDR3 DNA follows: TGTGCCACCACTCCGTCCAGGGGGGTAAATCAGCCCCAGCATTTT.

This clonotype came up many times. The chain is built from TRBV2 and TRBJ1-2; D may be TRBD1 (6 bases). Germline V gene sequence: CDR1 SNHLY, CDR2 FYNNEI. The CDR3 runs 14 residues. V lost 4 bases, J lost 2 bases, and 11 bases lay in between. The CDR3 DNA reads TGTGCCAGCAGTGCGCAGGGGACGAACTATGGCTACACCTTC. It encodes CASSAQGTNYGYTF.

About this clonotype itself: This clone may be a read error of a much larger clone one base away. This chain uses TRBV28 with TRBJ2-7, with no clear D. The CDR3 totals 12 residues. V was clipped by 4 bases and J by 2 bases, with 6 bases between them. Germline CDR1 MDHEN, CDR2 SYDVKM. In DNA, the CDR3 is TGTGCCAGCAGTTCCCCCGCCTACGAGCAGTACTTC. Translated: CASSSPAYEQYF. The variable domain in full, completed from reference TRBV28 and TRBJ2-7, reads DVKVTQSSRYLVKRTGEKVFLECVQDMDHENMFWYRQDPGLGLRLIYFSYDVKMKEKGDIPEGYSVSREKKERFSLILESASTNQTSMYLCASSSPAYEQYFGPGTRLTVT.

The CDR3 DNA reads as TGCAGTGTAAGGCAGGGGGCAAGAAATCAGCCCCAGCATTTT. It codes for CSVRQGARNQPQHF. V gene TRBV20-1 combines with J gene TRBJ1-5, with TRBD1 identical over 8 bases. CDR3 length: 14 residues. Germline V CDR1 and CDR2: DFQATT, SNEGSKA (reference sequence). The V gene end was trimmed by 7 bases and the J gene end by 4 bases; junction bases not matched to a gene: 9.

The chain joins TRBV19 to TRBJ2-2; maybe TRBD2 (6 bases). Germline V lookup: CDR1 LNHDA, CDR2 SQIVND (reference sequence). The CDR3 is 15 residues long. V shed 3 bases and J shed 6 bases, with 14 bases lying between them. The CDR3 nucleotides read TGTGCCAGTAGTATTATAACAGGAGGGGCCGGGGAGCTGTTTTTT. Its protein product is CASSIITGGAGELFF.

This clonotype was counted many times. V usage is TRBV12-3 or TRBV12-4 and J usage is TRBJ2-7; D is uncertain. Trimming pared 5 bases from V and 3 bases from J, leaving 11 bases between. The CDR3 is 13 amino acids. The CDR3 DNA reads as TGTGCCAGCAGTGCCCTCACCGACTACGAGCAGTACTTC. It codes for CASSALTDYEQYF.